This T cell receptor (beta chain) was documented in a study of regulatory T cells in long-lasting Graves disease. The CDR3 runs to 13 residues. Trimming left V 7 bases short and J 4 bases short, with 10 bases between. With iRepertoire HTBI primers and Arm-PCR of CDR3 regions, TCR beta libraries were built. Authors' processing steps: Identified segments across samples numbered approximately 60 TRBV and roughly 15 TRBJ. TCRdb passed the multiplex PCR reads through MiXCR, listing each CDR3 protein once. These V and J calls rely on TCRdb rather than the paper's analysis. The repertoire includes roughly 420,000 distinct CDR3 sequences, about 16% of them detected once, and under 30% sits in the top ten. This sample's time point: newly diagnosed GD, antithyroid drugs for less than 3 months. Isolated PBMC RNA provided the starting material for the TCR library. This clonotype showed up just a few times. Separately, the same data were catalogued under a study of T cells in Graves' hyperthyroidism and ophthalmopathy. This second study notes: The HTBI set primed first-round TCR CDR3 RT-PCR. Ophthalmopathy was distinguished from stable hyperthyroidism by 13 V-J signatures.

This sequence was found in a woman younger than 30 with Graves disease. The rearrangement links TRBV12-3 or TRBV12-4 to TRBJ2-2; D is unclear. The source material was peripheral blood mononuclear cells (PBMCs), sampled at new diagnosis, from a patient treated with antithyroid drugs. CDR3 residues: CASTVRVTGELFF. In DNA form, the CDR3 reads TGTGCCAGCACCGTTCGGGTCACCGGGGAGCTGTTTTTT.